This T cell receptor beta chain was retrieved from a study of blood T cell repertoires in COVID-19. Study-level background: Donors in the United States, Italy and Spain gave samples during acute or convalescent COVID-19. Sample material is recorded as cDNA or gDNA derived from T cells, B-cell-depleted T cells, or PBMCs.

Looked up from germline, CDR1 is SQVTM and CDR2 is ANQGSEA. V lost 5 bases to trimming and J lost 6 bases, with 17 bases between them. The CDR3 contains 14 residues. Authors' data handling: Amplification with reference gene primers provided the estimates of nucleated cell counts. Profiling relied on immunoSEQ multiplex PCR, and the TCRdb table lists in-frame clones only, not all of them. The DNA was the basis for D and trimming; V, J and clone size are from that table. Of roughly 75,000 clones listed, 81% are singletons. The sample comprised peripheral blood. The source of this sequence is a woman aged 70-85 years with acute or convalescent COVID-19. V and J are TRBV29-1 and TRBJ2-1, with D possibly being TRBD1 (6 bases). The CDR3 DNA reads as TGCAGCGTTCCGCCAGGGGCTGCCTCCAATGAGCAGTTCTTC. Its protein is CSVPPGAASNEQFF.